These 3 T cell receptor beta chains came from one sample sequenced in a study of T cells in Graves' hyperthyroidism and ophthalmopathy. Template material for amplifying TCR beta CDR3 regions consisted of RNA transcripts. First-round RT-PCR with HTBI primers amplified the TCR CDR3 region. From the multiplex PCR reads, TCRdb called clonotypes with MiXCR, one entry per CDR3 protein. Here the sample spans some 300,000 distinct CDR3 sequences, approximately 13% being singletons. Sequencing input: blood. The receptors stem from a woman aged 40-49 years with Graves' hyperthyroidism.

This clonotype came up many times. CDR3 amino acids: CASSPWGIRDGYTF. The DNA for the CDR3 is TGTGCCAGCAGTCCGTGGGGAATAAGGGATGGCTACACCTTC. The chain recombines TRBV28 with TRBJ1-2, with D unclear. The CDR3 is 14 residues long. Trimming removed 5 bases from V and 6 bases from J, with 16 bases in between. Germline values: CDR1 MDHEN, CDR2 SYDVKM.

The table lists this clonotype with a few counts. The rearrangement joins TRBV7-9 to TRBJ1-6; TRBD1 agrees at 10 bases. Trimming at V came to 3 bases and at J to 9 bases, leaving 14 bases not matched to a gene. The CDR3 spans 18 residues. Germline CDR1 and CDR2: SEHNR and FQNEAQ (reference sequence). In DNA form, the CDR3 reads TGTGCCAGCAGCTTCAACACCCGGGACAGGGGTTTTGTTTCACCCCTCCACTTT. It codes for CASSFNTRDRGFVSPLHF.

Ten or more counts support this clonotype. The genes are TRBV2 and TRBJ1-1, with D perhaps matching TRBD1 (6 bases). This CDR3 comprises 15 residues. The germline V gene encodes CDR1 SNHLY and CDR2 FYNNEI. The V gene lost 3 bases and the J gene lost 7 bases, with 18 bases spanning the gap. Here the CDR3 DNA reads TGTGCCAGCAGTGACGTACGGGGGGCAACTGGTGAAGCTTTCTTT. Translation: CASSDVRGATGEAFF.